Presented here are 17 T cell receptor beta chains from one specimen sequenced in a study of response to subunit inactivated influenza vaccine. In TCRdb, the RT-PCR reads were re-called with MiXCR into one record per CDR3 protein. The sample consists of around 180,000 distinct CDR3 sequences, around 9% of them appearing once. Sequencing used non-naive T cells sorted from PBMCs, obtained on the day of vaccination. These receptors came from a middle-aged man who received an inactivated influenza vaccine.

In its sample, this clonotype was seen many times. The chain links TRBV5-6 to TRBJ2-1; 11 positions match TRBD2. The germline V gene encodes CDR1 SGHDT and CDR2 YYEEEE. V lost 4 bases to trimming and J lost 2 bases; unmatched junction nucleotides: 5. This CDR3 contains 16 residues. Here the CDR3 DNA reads TGTGCCAGCAGCCTACATAGCGGGGGGGCCTACAATGAGCAGTTCTTC. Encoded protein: CASSLHSGGAYNEQFF.

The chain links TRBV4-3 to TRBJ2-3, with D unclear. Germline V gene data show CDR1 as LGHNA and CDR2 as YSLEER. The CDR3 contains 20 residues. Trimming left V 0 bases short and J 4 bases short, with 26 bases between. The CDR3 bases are TGCGCCAGCAGCCAAGAAGGTTCTTTGAGGACGGTGGGTGAGGCAGATACGCAGTATTTT. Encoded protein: CASSQEGSLRTVGEADTQYF.

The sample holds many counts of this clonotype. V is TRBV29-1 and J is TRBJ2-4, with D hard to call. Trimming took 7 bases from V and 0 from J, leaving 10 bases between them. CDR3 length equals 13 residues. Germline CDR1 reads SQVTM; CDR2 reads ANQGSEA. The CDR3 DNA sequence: TGCAGCGCCTACACACTAGCCAAAAACATTCAGTACTTC. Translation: CSAYTLAKNIQYF. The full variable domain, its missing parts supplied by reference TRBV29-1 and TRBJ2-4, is SAVISQKPSRDICQRGTSLTIQCQVDSQVTMMFWYRQQPGQSLTLIATANQGSEATYESGFVIDKFPISRPNLTFSTLTVSNMSPEDSSIYLCSAYTLAKNIQYFGAGTRLSVL.

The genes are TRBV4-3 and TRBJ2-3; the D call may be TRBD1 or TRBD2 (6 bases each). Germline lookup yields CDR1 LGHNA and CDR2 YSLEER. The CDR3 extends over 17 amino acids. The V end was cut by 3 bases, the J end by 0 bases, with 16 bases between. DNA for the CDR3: TGCGCCAGCAGCCAGACGGGGGCCCGTTCCAGCACAGATACGCAGTATTTT. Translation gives CASSQTGARSSTDTQYF.

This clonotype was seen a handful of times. CDR3 residues: CASSIPGATQETQYF. CDR3 DNA sequence: TGTGCCAGTAGTATTCCAGGGGCGACCCAAGAGACCCAGTACTTC. The chain recombines TRBV19 with TRBJ2-5; a possible D gene is TRBD1 (6 bases). CDR1 LNHDA and CDR2 SQIVND come from the germline V gene (reference sequence). CDR3 size: 15 residues. Deletions cut 3 bases from V and 1 base from J, with 12 bases between.

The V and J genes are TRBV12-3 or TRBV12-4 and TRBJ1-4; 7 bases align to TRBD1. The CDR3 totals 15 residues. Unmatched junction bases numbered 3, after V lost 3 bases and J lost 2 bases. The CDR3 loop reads CASSFPTGTNEKLFF. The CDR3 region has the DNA TGTGCCAGCAGTTTCCCGACAGGGACTAATGAAAAACTGTTTTTT.

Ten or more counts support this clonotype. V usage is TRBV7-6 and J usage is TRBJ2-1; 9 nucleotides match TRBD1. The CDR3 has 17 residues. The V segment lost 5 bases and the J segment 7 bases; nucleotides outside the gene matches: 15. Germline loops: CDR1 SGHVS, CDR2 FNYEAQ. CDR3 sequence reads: CASSQNTRQGEENEQFF. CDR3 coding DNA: TGTGCCAGCAGCCAAAATACAAGACAGGGGGAGGAAAATGAGCAGTTCTTC.

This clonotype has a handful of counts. In DNA form, the CDR3 reads TGTGCCAGCAGCTTCGGGGCCCAGAATCAGCCCCAGCATTTT. It yields the protein CASSFGAQNQPQHF. The genes are TRBV7-8 and TRBJ1-5; D perhaps matches TRBD1 (5 bases). Trimming shortened V by 3 bases and J by 4 bases, and 10 bases separated the two germline ends. Germline CDR1 reads SGHVS; CDR2 reads FQNEAQ. This CDR3 has 14 residues. Using reference TRBV7-8 and TRBJ1-5 for the parts outside the CDR3, the full variable domain is GAGVSQSPRYKVAKRGQDVALRCDPISGHVSLFWYQQALGQGPEFLTYFQNEAQLDKSGLPSDRFFAERPEGSVSTLKIQRTQQEDSAVYLCASSFGAQNQPQHFGDGTRLSIL.

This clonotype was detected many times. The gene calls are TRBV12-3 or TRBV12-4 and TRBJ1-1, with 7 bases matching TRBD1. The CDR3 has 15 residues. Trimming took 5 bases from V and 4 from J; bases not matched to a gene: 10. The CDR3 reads CASSPQGTGLTEAFF. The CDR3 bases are TGTGCCAGCAGTCCACAGGGGACGGGTCTCACTGAAGCTTTCTTT.

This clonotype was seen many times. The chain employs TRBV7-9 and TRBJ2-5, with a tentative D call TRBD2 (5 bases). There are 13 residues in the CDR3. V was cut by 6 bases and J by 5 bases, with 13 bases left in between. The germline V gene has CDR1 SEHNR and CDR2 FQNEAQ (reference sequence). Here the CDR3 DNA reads TGTGCCAGCAGAAGTCTCGTAGCGGAGACCCAGTACTTC. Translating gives CASRSLVAETQYF. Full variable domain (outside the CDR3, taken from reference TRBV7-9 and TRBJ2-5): DTGVSQNPRHKITKRGQNVTFRCDPISEHNRLYWYRQTLGQGPEFLTYFQNEAQLEKSRLLSDRFSAERPKGSFSTLEIQRTEQGDSAMYLCASRSLVAETQYFGPGTRLLVL.

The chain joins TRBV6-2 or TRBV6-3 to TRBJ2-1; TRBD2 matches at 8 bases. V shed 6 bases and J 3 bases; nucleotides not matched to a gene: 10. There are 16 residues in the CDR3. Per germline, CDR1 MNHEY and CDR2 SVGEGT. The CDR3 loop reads CASRAGLDSIYNEQFF. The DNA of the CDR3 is TGTGCCAGCAGAGCGGGACTAGACTCTATCTACAATGAGCAGTTCTTC.

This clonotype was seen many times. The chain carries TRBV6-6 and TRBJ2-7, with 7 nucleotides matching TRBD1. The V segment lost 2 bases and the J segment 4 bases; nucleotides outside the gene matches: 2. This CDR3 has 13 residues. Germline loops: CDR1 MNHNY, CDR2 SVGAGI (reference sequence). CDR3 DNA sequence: TGTGCCAGCAGTTACCGGGACAGATACGAGCAGTACTTC. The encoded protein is CASSYRDRYEQYF.

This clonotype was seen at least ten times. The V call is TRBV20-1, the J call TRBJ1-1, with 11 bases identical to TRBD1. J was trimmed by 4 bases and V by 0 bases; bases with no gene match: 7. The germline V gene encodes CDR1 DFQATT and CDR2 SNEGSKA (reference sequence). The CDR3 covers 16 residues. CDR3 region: CSARDGTGGYITEAFF. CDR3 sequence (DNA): TGCAGTGCTAGAGACGGGACAGGGGGTTATATCACTGAAGCTTTCTTT.

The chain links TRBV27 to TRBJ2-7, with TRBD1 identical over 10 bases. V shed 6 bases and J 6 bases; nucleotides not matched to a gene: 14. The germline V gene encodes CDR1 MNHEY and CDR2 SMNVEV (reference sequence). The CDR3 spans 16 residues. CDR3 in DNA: TGTGCCAGCAGAAAATCCCTGGGGACAGGGGTCCTCGAGCAGTACTTC. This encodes CASRKSLGTGVLEQYF.

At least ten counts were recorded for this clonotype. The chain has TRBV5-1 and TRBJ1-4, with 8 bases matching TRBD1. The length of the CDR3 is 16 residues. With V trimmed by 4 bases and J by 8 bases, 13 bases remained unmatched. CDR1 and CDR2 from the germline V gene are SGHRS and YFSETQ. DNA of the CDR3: TGCGCCAGCAGCCAAGACGTCGACAGGGGAGCCGAAAAACTGTTTTTT. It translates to CASSQDVDRGAEKLFF. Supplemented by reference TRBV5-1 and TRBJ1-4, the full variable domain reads KAGVTQTPRYLIKTRGQQVTLSCSPISGHRSVSWYQQTPGQGLQFLFEYFSETQRNKGNFPGRFSGRQFSNSRSEMNVSTLELGDSALYLCASSQDVDRGAEKLFFGSGTQLSVL.

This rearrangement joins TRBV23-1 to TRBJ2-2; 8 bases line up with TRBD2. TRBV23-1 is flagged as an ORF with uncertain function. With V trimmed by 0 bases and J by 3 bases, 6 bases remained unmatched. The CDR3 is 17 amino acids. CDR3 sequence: CASSQSPGGDYTGELFF. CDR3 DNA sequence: TGCGCCAGCAGTCAATCCCCGGGGGGGGATTACACCGGGGAGCTGTTTTTT.

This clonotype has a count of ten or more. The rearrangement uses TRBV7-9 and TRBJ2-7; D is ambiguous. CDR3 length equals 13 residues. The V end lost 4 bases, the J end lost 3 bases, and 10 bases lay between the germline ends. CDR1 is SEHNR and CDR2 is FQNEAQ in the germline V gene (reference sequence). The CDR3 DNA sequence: TGTGCCAGCAGCTCGGGCCGATACTACGAGCAGTACTTC. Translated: CASSSGRYYEQYF.